Following are 13 T cell receptor beta chains from one sample sequenced in a study of T cell responses to AZD1222 COVID-19 vaccine. Sequencing was performed with immunoSEQ multiplex PCR; in TCRdb, only in-frame clones are kept and a portion is missing. The sample comprises about 97,000 clones, 84% of which are singletons, and over 15% rests with the top ten. Sequences were derived from peripheral blood, sampled on day 0 of AZD1222 vaccination. These receptors were obtained from an adult in good health.

This clone was counted between two and nine times. This chain joins TRBV25-1 and TRBJ1-2; 9 nucleotides align to TRBD1. J was trimmed by 8 bases and V by 4 bases; bases with no gene match: 5. The germline CDR1 and CDR2 sequences are MGHDK and SYGVNS. The CDR3 extends over 13 amino acids. The CDR3 nucleotides read TGTGCCAGCAGTGCCGGGACAGGGAGGGGCTACACCTTC. Translating gives CASSAGTGRGYTF.

The chain links TRBV28 to TRBJ2-1, with D unresolved. This CDR3 has 10 amino acids. The germline V gene encodes CDR1 MDHEN and CDR2 SYDVKM. The V end was cut by 8 bases, the J end by 1 base, with 0 bases between. For the CDR3, the DNA is TGTGCCAGCTCCTACAATGAGCAGTTCTTC. This codes for CASSYNEQFF.

The rearrangement links TRBV29-1 to TRBJ1-2; TRBD1 is a possible D gene (5 bases). The V and J ends lost 4 bases and 0 bases respectively, with 12 bases between them. The CDR3 contains 14 residues. The germline V gene encodes CDR1 SQVTM and CDR2 ANQGSEA. CDR3 region: CSVALRATNYGYTF. In DNA, the CDR3 is TGCAGCGTTGCCCTCAGGGCGACTAACTATGGCTACACCTTC.

The rearrangement uses TRBV19 and TRBJ1-5; D might be TRBD1 (6 bases). Trimming stripped 6 bases from V and 2 bases from J, with 20 bases between. The CDR3 loop spans 17 amino acids. CDR1 LNHDA and CDR2 SQIVND come from the germline V gene (reference sequence). For the CDR3, the DNA is TGTGCCAGTAGGGAGGGACGGGGGCTGATGCGCAATCAGCCCCAGCATTTT. This encodes CASREGRGLMRNQPQHF.

V usage is TRBV24-1 and J usage is TRBJ1-1; no reliable D call. V lost 5 bases and J lost 1, with 10 bases in between. Germline lookup yields CDR1 KGHDR and CDR2 SFDVKD. The CDR3 contains 14 residues. CDR3 region: CATSGGARNTEAFF. The CDR3, as DNA: TGTGCCACCAGTGGCGGAGCTCGGAACACTGAAGCTTTCTTT.

This CDR3 reads CASSQGGISVNTEAFF. In DNA form, the CDR3 reads TGTGCCAGCAGCCAAGGTGGGATATCGGTGAACACTGAAGCTTTCTTT. The chain has TRBV3-1 (or the pseudogene TRBV3-2) and TRBJ1-1, with D unresolved. CDR1 LGHDT and CDR2 YNNKEL come from the germline V gene (reference sequence). V lost 1 base to trimming and J lost 0 bases, with 12 bases between them. This CDR3 comprises 16 residues.

The chain uses TRBV5-1 and TRBJ2-7; no reliable D call. Deletions cut 3 bases from V and 5 bases from J, with 0 bases between. CDR1 is SGHRS, CDR2 YFSETQ, per germline. This CDR3 region has 9 residues. As DNA, the CDR3 is TGCGCCAGCAGCTACGAGCAGTACTTC. Its protein is CASSYEQYF.

The CDR3 DNA reads as TGTGCCAGCGGGAGGGAAGCGGGAGGCTATGAGCAGTTCTTC. Translated: CASGREAGGYEQFF. V is TRBV6-5 and J is TRBJ2-1; 9 nucleotides align to TRBD2. This CDR3 is built from 14 residues. CDR1 MNHEY and CDR2 SVGAGI come from the germline V gene. Trimming at V came to 8 bases and at J to 8 bases, leaving 10 bases not matched to a gene.

The table lists this clone with a count of one. The rearrangement uses TRBV3-1 (or the pseudogene TRBV3-2) and TRBJ2-5; 9 bases line up with TRBD1. The CDR3 runs 14 residues. V dropped 4 bases and J dropped 3; count of bases not matched to a gene: 3. The germline CDR1 and CDR2 sequences are LGHDT and YNNKEL (reference sequence). CDR3 coding DNA: TGTGCCAGCAGCCTACAGGGGGCGAAAGAGACCCAGTACTTC. Translating gives CASSLQGAKETQYF.

This clone has only one observation. The chain combines TRBV11-3 with TRBJ1-1; no firm D call. Germline V lookup: CDR1 SGHNT, CDR2 YENEEA. This CDR3 is 14 amino acids long. V was pared by 1 base and J by 6 bases, with 12 bases between. The CDR3 DNA reads TGTGCCAGCAGCTTAGGTCCAGACAAGTCTGAAGCTTTCTTT. Translating gives CASSLGPDKSEAFF.

This chain links TRBV20-1 with TRBJ2-7; D unresolved. Trimming removed 7 bases from V and 3 bases from J, with 4 bases in between. Germline V gene data show CDR1 as DFQATT and CDR2 as SNEGSKA (reference sequence). This CDR3 is built from 9 residues. CDR3 nucleotide sequence: TGCAGTGTGATCTACGAGCAGTACGTC. The encoded protein is CSVIYEQYV.

The chain joins TRBV5-4 to TRBJ2-2, with TRBD2 identical over 7 bases. Germline V gene sequence: CDR1 SGHNT, CDR2 YYREEE (reference sequence). V trimming: 3 bases; J trimming: 0 bases; junction bases outside the gene matches: 2. CDR3 size: 15 residues. The CDR3 spells CASSSGTTNTGELFF. CDR3 DNA sequence: TGTGCCAGCAGCTCCGGGACTACGAACACCGGGGAGCTGTTTTTT.

This clone was seen only a few times. V gene TRBV24-1 combines with J gene TRBJ2-3, with 8 bases identical to TRBD1. Germline V gene lookup returns CDR1 KGHDR and CDR2 SFDVKD. J lost 4 bases, V lost 0 bases, and 8 bases had no gene match. The CDR3 loop spans 17 amino acids. The CDR3 sequence is CATSDLQSDRVSDTQYF. CDR3 bases: TGTGCCACCAGTGATTTGCAGTCGGACAGGGTATCAGATACGCAGTATTTT.